This is a list of T cell receptor beta chains from one sample in a study of T cell responses to AZD1222 COVID-19 vaccine. The table came from immunoSEQ multiplex PCR; TCRdb's copy has only in-frame clones and leaves some out. The sample yields roughly 200,000 clones, 90% to 95% seen once. Here the sequenced sample was peripheral blood, taken 28 days after the second dose of the MenACWY control vaccine. The receptor source for this set is an adult who received the MenACWY meningococcal vaccine as a control. Both conserved end residues are part of each CDR3. A D gene is named only where the DNA matches it firmly. Clone size is stated in some rows and not others, as once, few, many or a class when expanded.

V	J	D	size	DNA	CDR3
TRBV7-9	TRBJ1-2	NA	NA	TGTGCCAGCAGCCCCTACTATCGGGCTGCGTATGAGGGCTACACCTTC	CASSPYYRAAYEGYTF
TRBV5-5	TRBJ1-4	TRBD1	NA	TGTGCCAGCAGCTATTCCCTTACAGGGGGCCTTGAAAAACTGTTTTTT	CASSYSLTGGLEKLFF
TRBV3-1/TRBV3-2	TRBJ1-2	NA	NA	TGTGCCAGCAGCCAAGAGCGGGGCCACAGTAACTATGGCTACACCTTC	CASSQERGHSNYGYTF
TRBV2	TRBJ2-2	NA	NA	TGTGCCAGCAGTGTGGAGGGGGCGGGCACCGGGGAGCTGTTTTTT	CASSVEGAGTGELFF
TRBV18	TRBJ1-6	TRBD1	NA	TGTGCCAGCTCCCGTACAGGGGACTCTTCCTATAATTCACCCCTCCACTTT	CASSRTGDSSYNSPLHF
TRBV28	TRBJ1-6	NA	once	TGTGCCAGCAGCCGAACCGGGGGATCCTATAATTCACCCCTCCACTTT	CASSRTGGSYNSPLHF
TRBV18	TRBJ1-5	TRBD1	NA	TGTGCCAGCTCACCCCGACAGGGCACAAAGGCCCAGCATTTT	CASSPRQGTKAQHF
TRBV30	TRBJ1-1	NA	NA	TGTGCCTGGAGGGACTCCTCGAACACTGAAGCTTTCTTT	CAWRDSSNTEAFF
TRBV19	TRBJ2-2	NA	NA	TGTGCCACCACCGACATCGCCAACACCGGGGAGCTGTTTTTT	CATTDIANTGELFF
TRBV4-1	TRBJ2-1	TRBD1	NA	TGCGCCAGCAGCCAGGGGACAGTCTACAATGAGCAGTTCTTC	CASSQGTVYNEQFF
TRBV27	TRBJ1-1	TRBD1	NA	TGTGCCAGCAGTACAGGGGGTGGGAATACTGAAGCTTTCTTT	CASSTGGGNTEAFF
TRBV3-1/TRBV3-2	TRBJ1-2	NA	NA	TGTGCCAGCAGCCAAGATGGGGGAAGTGGCTACACCTTC	CASSQDGGSGYTF
TRBV18	TRBJ1-3	TRBD1	NA	TGTGCCAGCTCCCCGGGGACAGGGCCCTTCGGAAACACCATATATTTT	CASSPGTGPFGNTIYF
TRBV29-1	TRBJ1-6	NA	NA	TGCAGCGTTATGTCTGGCCCGAATTCACCCCTCCACTTT	CSVMSGPNSPLHF
TRBV2	TRBJ1-6	NA	few	TGTGCCAGCAGTGTGGATGCTGAGACCGGTTCACCCCTCCACTTT	CASSVDAETGSPLHF
TRBV19	TRBJ1-6	TRBD1	NA	TGTGCCAGTAGTTTGACAGGGTCCGGCTCCTATAATTCACCCCTCCACTTT	CASSLTGSGSYNSPLHF
TRBV7-9	TRBJ1-1	NA	NA	TGTGCCAGCAGCCCCCGGGACACCCTTGAAGCTTTCTTT	CASSPRDTLEAFF
TRBV19	TRBJ2-1	TRBD2	NA	TGTGCCAGTAGTAGGACTAGCGGGGGCTCCTACAATGAGCAGTTCTTC	CASSRTSGGSYNEQFF
TRBV19	TRBJ1-5	TRBD1	once	TGTGCCAGTACGACCCCTGGAAGGACAGGGGATCAGCCCCAGCATTTT	CASTTPGRTGDQPQHF
TRBV19	TRBJ2-1	TRBD1	once	TGTGCCAGTAGTACTTCCGGGACAGGGGGCACGAATGAGCAGTTCTTC	CASSTSGTGGTNEQFF
TRBV5-1	TRBJ1-1	NA	NA	TGCGCCAGCAGCTCGCAAGTTGAAGCTTTCTTT	CASSSQVEAFF
TRBV4-3	TRBJ1-1	NA	NA	TGCGCCAGCAGCCAAGATTCGGGAGGAACTGAAGCTTTCTTT	CASSQDSGGTEAFF
TRBV19	TRBJ1-4	NA	NA	TGTGCCAGTAGTATAGTAGGGGGAATCGCTAATGAAAAACTGTTTTTT	CASSIVGGIANEKLFF
TRBV2	TRBJ1-1	NA	NA	TGTGCCAGCAGTGAAATCGCTCGGAAGAACACTGAAGCTTTCTTT	CASSEIARKNTEAFF
TRBV12-3/TRBV12-4	TRBJ2-4	NA	NA	TGTGCCAGCAGTTACTTAGGATCAGGTGGGGTATTC	CASSYLGSGGVF
TRBV11-2	TRBJ2-2	NA	once	TGTGCCAGCAGCTTACGAGGGGGATTGAACACCGGGGAGCTGTTTTTT	CASSLRGGLNTGELFF
TRBV4-2	TRBJ1-4	TRBD1	NA	TGTGCCAGCAGCCCCGACAGGGGGCACGAAAAACTGTTTTTT	CASSPDRGHEKLFF
TRBV7-8	TRBJ2-7	NA	NA	TGTGCCAGCAGCCGGGGGAAATACGAGCAGTACTTC	CASSRGKYEQYF
TRBV3-1/TRBV3-2	TRBJ1-5	NA	NA	TGTGCCAGCAGCCAAGATTATAGCAATCAGCCCCAGCATTTT	CASSQDYSNQPQHF
TRBV30	TRBJ1-3	NA	NA	TGTGCCTGGAATCCGGGGGGAGGAAACACCATATATTTT	CAWNPGGGNTIYF
TRBV28	TRBJ1-2	NA	NA	TGTGCCAGCAGGGGTCTCTATGGCTACACCTTC	CASRGLYGYTF
TRBV7-2	TRBJ1-6	NA	NA	TGTGCCAGCAGCCTTGATCCGAGATATAATTCACCCCTCCACTTT	CASSLDPRYNSPLHF
TRBV28	TRBJ2-3	NA	NA	TGTGCCAGCAGTCTGAGAGCGCCTAGCACAGATACGCAGTATTTT	CASSLRAPSTDTQYF
TRBV3-1/TRBV3-2	TRBJ1-4	NA	NA	TGTGCCAGCAGCCTGGGACCAGCAACTAATGAAAAACTGTTTTTT	CASSLGPATNEKLFF
TRBV5-5	TRBJ2-2	NA	NA	TGTGCCAGCAGCCGCTACCGACAGGAGGCGAACACCGGGGAGCTGTTTTTT	CASSRYRQEANTGELFF